The 13 T cell receptor beta chains below all came from one sample that was sequenced in a study of T-cell memory formation after mild COVID-19. TCRdb recomputed calls from the 5' RACE reads with MiXCR, one row per CDR3 protein. In the table there are hundreds of thousands of distinct CDR3 sequences, roughly 21% of which are singletons. The sequenced material came from PBMCs or a T cell subset sorted from them (not recorded which). The source of these receptors is a man between 18 and 35 years old who had mild COVID-19 (a few samples of this study predate the infection). Cell type and time point are not known.

There are a few counts of this clonotype. The chain is built from TRBV27 and TRBJ2-5, with 11 bases aligning to TRBD2. The junction had 12 bases not matched to a gene; V was cut back by 4 bases and J by 2 bases. CDR1 is MNHEY and CDR2 is SMNVEV in the germline V gene (reference sequence). The CDR3 consists of 18 residues. The CDR3 region is CASSSLAGGYGRQETQYF. The CDR3 DNA reads as TGTGCCAGCAGTTCCCTAGCGGGGGGCTATGGCCGACAAGAGACCCAGTACTTC.

This chain connects TRBV27 to TRBJ1-2; D might be TRBD1 (6 bases). Trimming shortened V by 5 bases and J by 6 bases, and 13 bases separated the two germline ends. Per the germline V gene, CDR1 is MNHEY and CDR2 is SMNVEV (reference sequence). The CDR3 is 13 residues long. The DNA for the CDR3 is TGTGCCAGCAGTCCGACAGGACTGGATGGCTACACCTTC. This codes for CASSPTGLDGYTF.

This clonotype showed up just a few times. The chain combines TRBV20-1 with TRBJ2-1; 11 nucleotides match TRBD2. The CDR3 has 17 residues. CDR1 DFQATT and CDR2 SNEGSKA come from the germline V gene (reference sequence). V dropped 0 bases and J dropped 7; count of bases not matched to a gene: 11. The CDR3 nucleotides read TGCAGTGCTAGAGACCCAGAGACTAGCGGGGCTTTGAATGAGCAGTTCTTC. Its translation is CSARDPETSGALNEQFF.

There are a few counts of this clonotype. The V gene is TRBV5-1, the J gene TRBJ2-7, with TRBD1 as a possible D gene (6 bases). CDR3 length: 13 residues. V lost 8 bases and J lost 0, with 12 bases in between. The V gene's germline CDR1 is SGHRS and CDR2 YFSETQ. CDR3 in DNA: TGCGCCAGTTCCCGGGACAACTCCTACGAGCAGTACGTC. This sequence encodes CASSRDNSYEQYV.

There are many counts of this clonotype. V and J are TRBV7-2 and TRBJ1-5; no firm D call. Germline V gene sequence: CDR1 SGHTA, CDR2 FQGNSA. The CDR3 is made up of 13 amino acids. V was clipped by 1 base and J by 5 bases, with 6 bases between them. The CDR3 DNA sequence: TGTGCCAGCAGCTTAGGGATGGATCAGCCCCAGCATTTT. Protein: CASSLGMDQPQHF. Using reference TRBV7-2 and TRBJ1-5 for the parts outside the CDR3, the full variable domain is GAGVSQSPSNKVTEKGKDVELRCDPISGHTALYWYRQSLGQGLEFLIYFQGNSAPDKSGLPSDRFSAERTGGSVSTLTIQRTQQEDSAVYLCASSLGMDQPQHFGDGTRLSIL.

The J gene is TRBJ1-1, the V gene TRBV4-1; no clear D gene. The CDR3 spans 16 residues. Germline V gives CDR1 MGHRA, CDR2 YSYEKL. The V end lost 0 bases, the J end lost 3 bases, and 14 bases lay between the germline ends. The CDR3 protein is CASSQEGGVWDTEAFF. Here the CDR3 DNA reads TGCGCCAGCAGCCAAGAGGGCGGGGTATGGGACACTGAAGCTTTCTTT.

This clonotype appeared a few times. The rearrangement links TRBV20-1 to TRBJ1-2, with 8 bases lining up with TRBD1. CDR1 is DFQATT, CDR2 SNEGSKA, per germline (reference sequence). The CDR3 contains 14 residues. J was trimmed by 4 bases and V by 3 bases; bases with no gene match: 7. CDR3 in amino acids: CSASLQGAGYGYTF. CDR3 coding DNA: TGCAGTGCTAGTTTGCAGGGGGCAGGCTATGGCTACACCTTC.

The V call is TRBV20-1, the J call TRBJ2-4; D might be TRBD2 (5 bases). The ends were cut back, 1 base at V and 9 bases at J, with 13 bases in the middle. Germline assignment: CDR1 DFQATT and CDR2 SNEGSKA (reference sequence). This CDR3 is 13 amino acids long. CDR3 sequence (DNA): TGCAGTGCTAGAGCGGCGGGTCTTGGCATTCAGTACTTC. It translates to CSARAAGLGIQYF.

There are a few counts of this clonotype. V usage is TRBV6-2 or TRBV6-3 and J usage is TRBJ2-3; unclear D gene. The CDR3 contains 13 residues. CDR1 is MNHEY and CDR2 is SVGEGT in the germline V gene. V shed 5 bases and J shed 5 bases, with 11 bases lying between them. The CDR3, as DNA: TGTGCCAGCAGTACCTTTGAGGTAGATACGCAGTATTTT. Its protein is CASSTFEVDTQYF.

The gene calls are TRBV11-2 and TRBJ1-4, with D uncertain. Germline V gene lookup returns CDR1 SGHAT and CDR2 FQNNGV. V was trimmed by 0 bases and J by 10 bases, leaving 12 bases between them. The CDR3 runs 14 residues. The CDR3 DNA sequence: TGTGCCAGCAGCTTAGATCCGGCGGCGGCAAAACTGTTTTTT. Its protein product is CASSLDPAAAKLFF. Full variable domain (remainder filled in from reference TRBV11-2 and TRBJ1-4): EAGVAQSPRYKIIEKRQSVAFWCNPISGHATLYWYQQILGQGPKLLIQFQNNGVVDDSQLPKDRFSAERLKGVDSTLKIQPAKLEDSAVYLCASSLDPAAAKLFFGSGTQLSVL.

The rearrangement joins TRBV20-1 to TRBJ1-2; perhaps TRBD1 as D (6 bases). The germline V gene encodes CDR1 DFQATT and CDR2 SNEGSKA (reference sequence). The V gene lost 0 bases and the J gene lost 7 bases, with 15 bases spanning the gap. The CDR3 is made up of 14 amino acids. The CDR3 sequence is CSARDGTSGRGYTF. The CDR3 nucleotides read TGCAGTGCTAGAGATGGGACATCCGGTCGTGGCTACACCTTC.

This clonotype was detected only a few times. The rearrangement joins TRBV7-9 to TRBJ2-7, with unresolved D. CDR3 length: 14 amino acids. Looked up from germline, CDR1 is SEHNR and CDR2 is FQNEAQ (reference sequence). V lost 5 bases, J lost 3 bases, and 14 bases lay in between. The CDR3 coding sequence is TGTGCCAGCAGCGTATACAGCGCGGTCTACGAGCAGTACTTC. As protein: CASSVYSAVYEQYF.

This clonotype was counted between two and nine times. CDR3: CASNQQETQYF. In DNA form, the CDR3 reads TGTGCCAGCAATCAACAGGAGACCCAGTACTTC. The rearrangement uses TRBV7-2 and TRBJ2-5; the D is unclear. The V gene's germline CDR1 is SGHTA and CDR2 FQGNSA. The CDR3 totals 11 residues. Trimming removed 7 bases from V and 5 bases from J, with 8 bases in between.